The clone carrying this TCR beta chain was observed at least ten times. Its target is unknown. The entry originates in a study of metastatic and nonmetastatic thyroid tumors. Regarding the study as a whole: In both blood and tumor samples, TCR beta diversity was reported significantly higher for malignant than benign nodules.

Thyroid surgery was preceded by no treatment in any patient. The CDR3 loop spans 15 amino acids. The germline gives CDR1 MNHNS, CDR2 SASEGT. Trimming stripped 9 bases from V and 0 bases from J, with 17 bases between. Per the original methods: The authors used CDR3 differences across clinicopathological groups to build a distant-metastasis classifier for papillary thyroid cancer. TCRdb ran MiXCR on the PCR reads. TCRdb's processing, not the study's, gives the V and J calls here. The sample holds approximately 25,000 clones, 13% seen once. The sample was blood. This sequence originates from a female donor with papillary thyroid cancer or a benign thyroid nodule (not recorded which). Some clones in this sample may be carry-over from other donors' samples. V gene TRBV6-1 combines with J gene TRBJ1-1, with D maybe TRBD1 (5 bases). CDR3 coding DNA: TGTGCCAGGCGCTACACCGGGGCCCTGAACACTGAAGCTTTCTTT. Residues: CARRYTGALNTEAFF.